This entry lists 4 T cell receptor beta chains sequenced from one sample in a study of T-cell reconstitution after alpha-beta-depleted transplantation in children. Preparation of the TCRbeta library used unique molecular identifiers. One entry per CDR3 protein results from TCRdb running MiXCR on the PCR reads. The sample has about 400,000 distinct CDR3 sequences, roughly 17% seen once. Sequences were derived from PBMCs, mostly from graft donor cells, sampled 360 days after TCRalphabeta/CD19-depleted stem cell transplant. The receptors shown here come from a boy younger than two who had a stem cell transplant for Wiskott-Aldrich syndrome, so the T cells may come from the graft donor.

The chain carries TRBV7-9 and TRBJ2-3, with 9 bases aligning to TRBD1. Germline-derived CDR1 and CDR2 are SEHNR and FQNEAQ (reference sequence). There are 15 residues in the CDR3. Losses at the gene ends were 5 bases for V and 2 bases for J; bases not matched to a gene: 5. The CDR3, as DNA: TGTGCCAGCAGCACAGGGACAGGGTACACAGATACGCAGTATTTT. Translation gives CASSTGTGYTDTQYF.

This clonotype occurred a few times. The V call is TRBV6-1, the J call TRBJ2-1; TRBD1 might be the D (6 bases). Germline CDR1 and CDR2: MNHNS and SASEGT. Trimming left V 6 bases short and J 4 bases short, with 13 bases between. The CDR3 totals 14 residues. The CDR3 spells CASSTGWVYNEQFF. For the CDR3, the DNA is TGTGCCAGCAGCACAGGGTGGGTGTACAATGAGCAGTTCTTC.

This sequence joins TRBV29-1 and TRBJ2-3; 12 positions agree with TRBD2. CDR3 size: 14 residues. After removal of 4 bases from V and 6 bases from J, the junction contained 5 bases not matched to a gene. CDR1 is SQVTM and CDR2 is ANQGSEA in the germline V gene. This CDR3 is CSVGTSGKGDTQYF. CDR3 DNA sequence: TGCAGCGTTGGGACTAGCGGGAAGGGGGATACGCAGTATTTT.

The chain links TRBV7-6 to TRBJ2-5; D is undetermined. Trimming took off 1 base at V and 3 bases at J, with 6 bases between the two ends. Germline-derived CDR1 and CDR2 are SGHVS and FNYEAQ. The CDR3 is 13 residues long. The CDR3 DNA sequence: TGTGCCAGCAGCTTAGTGGCTGAAGAGACCCAGTACTTC. It specifies CASSLVAEETQYF.